The TCR beta chain under discussion was sequenced for a study of vaccination and CD4 T cells after COVID-19. Background on the study: Control cultures used a CEFX viral epitope pool, an HIV-1 Nef peptide pool, or no peptide.

Germline values: CDR1 MNHEY, CDR2 SVGEGT. This CDR3 is built from 15 residues. Trimming cost V 6 bases and J 6 bases; bases outside gene matches: 13. For this clonotype: No antigen is known for it.

This sample's treatment: 10-day PBMC culture with coronavirus spike peptide pools or control peptides (ViraFEST assay). An Oncomine TCR Beta short-read assay was used to sequence the DNA from cultured CD4+ T cells. TCRdb re-called the PCR reads with MiXCR, one entry per CDR3 protein. The sample yields approximately 20,000 distinct CDR3 sequences, more than 50% seen once. This clonotype was obtained from a human donor who had recovered from COVID-19. The sequenced sample consisted of CD4+ T cells from blood, cultured in vitro. The V and J genes are TRBV6-2 or TRBV6-3 and TRBJ1-1, with 7 positions matching TRBD1. In nucleotides, the CDR3 is TGTGCCAGCAGGGACACAGGGGCCGTACTATCTGAAGCTTTCTTT. Translating it yields CASRDTGAVLSEAFF.